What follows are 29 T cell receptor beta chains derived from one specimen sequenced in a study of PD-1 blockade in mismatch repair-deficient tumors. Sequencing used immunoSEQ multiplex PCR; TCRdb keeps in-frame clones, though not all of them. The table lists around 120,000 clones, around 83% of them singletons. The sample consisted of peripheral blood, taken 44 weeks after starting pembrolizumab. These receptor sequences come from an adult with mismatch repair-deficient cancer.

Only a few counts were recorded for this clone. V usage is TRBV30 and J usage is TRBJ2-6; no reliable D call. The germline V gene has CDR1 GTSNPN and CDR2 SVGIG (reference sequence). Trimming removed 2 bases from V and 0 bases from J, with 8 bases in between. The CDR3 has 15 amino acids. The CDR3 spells CAWSWAISGANVLTF. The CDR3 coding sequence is TGTGCCTGGAGTTGGGCGATCTCTGGGGCCAACGTCCTGACTTTC. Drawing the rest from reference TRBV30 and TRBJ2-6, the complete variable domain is SQTIHQWPATLVQPVGSPLSLECTVEGTSNPNLYWYRQAAGRGLQLLFYSVGIGQISSEVPQNLSASRPQDRQFILSSKKLLLSDSGFYLCAWSWAISGANVLTFGAGSRLTVL.

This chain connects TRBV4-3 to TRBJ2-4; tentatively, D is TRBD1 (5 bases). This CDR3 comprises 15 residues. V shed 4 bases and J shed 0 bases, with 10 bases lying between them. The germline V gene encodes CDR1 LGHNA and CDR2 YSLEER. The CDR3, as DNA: TGCGCCAGCAGCCGAAGCAGGGAAGCCAAAAACATTCAGTACTTC. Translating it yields CASSRSREAKNIQYF.

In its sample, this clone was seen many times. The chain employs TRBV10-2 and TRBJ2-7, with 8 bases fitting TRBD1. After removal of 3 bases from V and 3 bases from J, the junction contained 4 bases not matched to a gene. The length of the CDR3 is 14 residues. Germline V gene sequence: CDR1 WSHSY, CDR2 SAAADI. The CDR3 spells CASSDSGQGYEQYF. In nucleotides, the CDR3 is TGCGCCAGCAGTGACTCCGGACAGGGCTACGAGCAGTACTTC.

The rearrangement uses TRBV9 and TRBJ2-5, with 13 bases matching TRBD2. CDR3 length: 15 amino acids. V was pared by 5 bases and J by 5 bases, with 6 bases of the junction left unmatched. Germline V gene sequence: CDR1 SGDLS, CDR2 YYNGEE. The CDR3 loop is CASSTSLAGGETQYF. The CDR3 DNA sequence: TGTGCCAGCAGTACTTCACTAGCGGGAGGGGAGACCCAGTACTTC. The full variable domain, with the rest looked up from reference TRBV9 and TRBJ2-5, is DSGVTQTPKHLITATGQRVTLRCSPRSGDLSVYWYQQSLDQGLQFLIQYYNGEERAKGNILERFSAQQFPDLHSELNLSSLELGDSALYFCASSTSLAGGETQYFGPGTRLLVL.

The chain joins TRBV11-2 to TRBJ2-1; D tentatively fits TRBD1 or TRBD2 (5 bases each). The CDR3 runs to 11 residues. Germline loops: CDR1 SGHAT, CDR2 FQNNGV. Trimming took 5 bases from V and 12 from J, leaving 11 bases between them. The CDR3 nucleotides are TGTGCCAGCAGCCGGGGCGGTCGGCAGTTCTTC. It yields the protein CASSRGGRQFF.

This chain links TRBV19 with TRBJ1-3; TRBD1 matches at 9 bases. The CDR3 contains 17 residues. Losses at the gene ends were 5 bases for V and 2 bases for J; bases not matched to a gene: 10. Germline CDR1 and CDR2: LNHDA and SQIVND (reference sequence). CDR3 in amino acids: CASSPQGAVVPGNTIYF. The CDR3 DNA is TGTGCCAGTAGTCCACAGGGGGCAGTGGTTCCTGGAAACACCATATATTTT.

The CDR3 here is CASSSRQGQETQYF. Here the CDR3 DNA reads TGTGCCAGCAGTTCCCGACAGGGCCAAGAGACCCAGTACTTC. The rearrangement links TRBV27 to TRBJ2-5; TRBD1 aligns across 7 bases. Germline assignment: CDR1 MNHEY and CDR2 SMNVEV (reference sequence). V shed 4 bases and J 1 base; nucleotides not matched to a gene: 3. The CDR3 consists of 14 residues.

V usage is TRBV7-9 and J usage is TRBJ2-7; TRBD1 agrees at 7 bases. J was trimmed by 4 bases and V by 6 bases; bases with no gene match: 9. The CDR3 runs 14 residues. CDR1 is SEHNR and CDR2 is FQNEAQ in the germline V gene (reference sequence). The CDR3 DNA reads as TGTGCCAGCAGGCCCCGGGACAGCCATTACGAGCAGTACTTC. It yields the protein CASRPRDSHYEQYF. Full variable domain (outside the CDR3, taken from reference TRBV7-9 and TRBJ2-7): DTGVSQNPRHKITKRGQNVTFRCDPISEHNRLYWYRQTLGQGPEFLTYFQNEAQLEKSRLLSDRFSAERPKGSFSTLEIQRTEQGDSAMYLCASRPRDSHYEQYFGPGTRLTVT.

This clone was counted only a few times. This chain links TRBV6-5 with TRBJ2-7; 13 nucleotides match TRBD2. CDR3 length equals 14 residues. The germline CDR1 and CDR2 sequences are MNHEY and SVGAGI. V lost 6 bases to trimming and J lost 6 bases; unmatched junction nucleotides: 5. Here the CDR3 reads CASSRGLAGVEQYF. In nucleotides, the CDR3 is TGTGCCAGCAGCCGCGGACTAGCGGGAGTCGAGCAGTACTTC.

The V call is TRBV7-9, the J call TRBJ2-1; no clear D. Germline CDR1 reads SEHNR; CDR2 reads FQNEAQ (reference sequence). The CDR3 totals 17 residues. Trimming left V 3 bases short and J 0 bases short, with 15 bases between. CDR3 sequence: CASSFIPRLHSYNEQFF. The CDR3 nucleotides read TGTGCCAGCAGCTTTATCCCTCGGCTACACTCCTACAATGAGCAGTTCTTC.

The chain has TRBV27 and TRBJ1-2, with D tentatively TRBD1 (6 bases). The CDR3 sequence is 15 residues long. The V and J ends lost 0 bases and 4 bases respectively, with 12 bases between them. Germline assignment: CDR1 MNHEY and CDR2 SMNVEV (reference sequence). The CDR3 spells CASSLSRAGVYGYTF. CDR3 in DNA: TGTGCCAGCAGTTTATCTAGGGCAGGGGTCTATGGCTACACCTTC.

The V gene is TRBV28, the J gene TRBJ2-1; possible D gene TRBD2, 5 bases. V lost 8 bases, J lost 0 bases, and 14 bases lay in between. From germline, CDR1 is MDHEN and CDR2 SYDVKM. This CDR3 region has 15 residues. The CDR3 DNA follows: TGTGCCAGCGGAGGAATATGGAGCTCCTACAATGAGCAGTTCTTC. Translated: CASGGIWSSYNEQFF.

The CDR3 sequence is CASSLVAGLETQYF. The CDR3 nucleotides read TGTGCCAGCAGCTTAGTCGCGGGCCTGGAGACCCAGTACTTC. The V and J genes are TRBV5-4 and TRBJ2-5, with TRBD2 as a possible D gene (5 bases). V lost 2 bases to trimming and J lost 5 bases, with 13 bases between them. The V gene's germline CDR1 is SGHNT and CDR2 YYREEE (reference sequence). The CDR3 is 14 amino acids.

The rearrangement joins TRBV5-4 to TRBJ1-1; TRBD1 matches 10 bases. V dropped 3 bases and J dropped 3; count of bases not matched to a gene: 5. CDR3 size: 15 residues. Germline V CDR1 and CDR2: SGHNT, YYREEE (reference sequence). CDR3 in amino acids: CASSSPGQGYTEAFF. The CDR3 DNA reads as TGTGCCAGCAGCTCACCGGGACAGGGGTACACTGAAGCTTTCTTT.

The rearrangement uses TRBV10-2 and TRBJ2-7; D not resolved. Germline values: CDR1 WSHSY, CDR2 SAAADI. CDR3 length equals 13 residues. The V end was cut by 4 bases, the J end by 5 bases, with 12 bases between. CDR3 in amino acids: CASSGSPKDEQYF. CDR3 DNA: TGCGCCAGCAGTGGGTCACCTAAGGACGAGCAGTACTTC.

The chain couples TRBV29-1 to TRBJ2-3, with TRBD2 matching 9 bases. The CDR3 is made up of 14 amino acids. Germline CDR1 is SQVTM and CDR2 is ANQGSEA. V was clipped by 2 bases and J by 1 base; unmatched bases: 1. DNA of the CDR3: TGCAGCGTTGAAAGGACTAGCGGCACAGATACGCAGTATTTT. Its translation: CSVERTSGTDTQYF.

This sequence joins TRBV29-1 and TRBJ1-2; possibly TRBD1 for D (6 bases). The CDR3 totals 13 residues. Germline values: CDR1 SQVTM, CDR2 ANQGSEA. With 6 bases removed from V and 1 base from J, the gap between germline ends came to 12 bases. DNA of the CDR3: TGCAGCGTAGGGGGGGGTGATAACTATGGCTACACCTTC. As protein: CSVGGGDNYGYTF.

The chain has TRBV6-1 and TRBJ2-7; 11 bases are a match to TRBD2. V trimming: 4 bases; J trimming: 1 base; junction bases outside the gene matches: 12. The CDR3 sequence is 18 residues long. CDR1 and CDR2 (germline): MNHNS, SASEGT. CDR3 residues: CASSVGTSGTAISYEQYF. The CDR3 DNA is TGTGCCAGCAGTGTAGGGACTAGCGGTACCGCGATTTCCTACGAGCAGTACTTC.

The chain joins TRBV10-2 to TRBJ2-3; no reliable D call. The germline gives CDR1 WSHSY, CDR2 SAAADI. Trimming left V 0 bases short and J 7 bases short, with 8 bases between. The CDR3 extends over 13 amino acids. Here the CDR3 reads CASSESNPYTQYF. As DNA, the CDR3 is TGCGCCAGCAGTGAGTCGAATCCATATACGCAGTATTTT.

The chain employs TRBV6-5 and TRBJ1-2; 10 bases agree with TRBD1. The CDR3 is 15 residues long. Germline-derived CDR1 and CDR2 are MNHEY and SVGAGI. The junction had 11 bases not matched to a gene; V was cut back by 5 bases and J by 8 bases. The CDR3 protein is CASSKDRGRSLGYTF. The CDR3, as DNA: TGTGCCAGCAGTAAGGACAGGGGGAGAAGTTTAGGCTACACCTTC.

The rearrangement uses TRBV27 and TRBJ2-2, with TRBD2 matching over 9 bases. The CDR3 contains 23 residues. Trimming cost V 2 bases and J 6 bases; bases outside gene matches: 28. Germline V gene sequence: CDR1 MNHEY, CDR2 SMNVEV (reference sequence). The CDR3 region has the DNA TGTGCCAGCAGTTTAACCCCCTTGGCCGGGCCCCTAATAAGCGGGAGGTTCGCCGGGGAGCTGTTTTTT. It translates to CASSLTPLAGPLISGRFAGELFF.

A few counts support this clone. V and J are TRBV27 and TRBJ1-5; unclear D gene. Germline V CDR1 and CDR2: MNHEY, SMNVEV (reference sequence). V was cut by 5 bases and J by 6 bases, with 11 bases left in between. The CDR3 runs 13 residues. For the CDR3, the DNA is TGTGCCAGCAGTATAACACGGCTTCAGCCCCAGCATTTT. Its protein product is CASSITRLQPQHF.

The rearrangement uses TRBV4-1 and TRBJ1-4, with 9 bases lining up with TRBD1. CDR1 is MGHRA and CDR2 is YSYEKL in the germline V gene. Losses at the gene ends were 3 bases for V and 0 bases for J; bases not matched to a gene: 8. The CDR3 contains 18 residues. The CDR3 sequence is CASSHSRDRAATNEKLFF. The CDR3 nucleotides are TGCGCCAGCAGCCACTCCCGGGACAGGGCTGCAACTAATGAAAAACTGTTTTTT.

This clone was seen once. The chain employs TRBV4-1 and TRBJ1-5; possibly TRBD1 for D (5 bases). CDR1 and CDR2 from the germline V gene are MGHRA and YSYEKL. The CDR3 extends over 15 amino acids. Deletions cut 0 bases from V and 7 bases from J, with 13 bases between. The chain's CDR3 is CASSQEDAGWQPQHF. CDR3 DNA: TGCGCCAGCAGCCAAGAGGATGCAGGGTGGCAGCCCCAGCATTTT.

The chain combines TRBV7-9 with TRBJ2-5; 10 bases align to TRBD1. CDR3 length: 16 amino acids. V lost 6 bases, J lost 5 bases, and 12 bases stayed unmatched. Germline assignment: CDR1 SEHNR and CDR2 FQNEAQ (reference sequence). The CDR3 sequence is CASREPGTGVWETQYF. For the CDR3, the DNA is TGTGCCAGCAGGGAACCCGGGACAGGGGTTTGGGAGACCCAGTACTTC.

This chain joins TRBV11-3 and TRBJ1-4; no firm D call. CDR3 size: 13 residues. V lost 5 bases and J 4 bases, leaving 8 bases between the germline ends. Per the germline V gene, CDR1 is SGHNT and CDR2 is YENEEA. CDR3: CASSPLYNEKLFF. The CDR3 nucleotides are TGTGCCAGCAGCCCCCTTTATAATGAAAAACTGTTTTTT. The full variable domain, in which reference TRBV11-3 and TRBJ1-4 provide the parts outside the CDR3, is EAGVVQSPRYKIIEKKQPVAFWCNPISGHNTLYWYLQNLGQGPELLIRYENEEAVDDSQLPKDRFSAERLKGVDSTLKIQPAELGDSAVYLCASSPLYNEKLFFGSGTQLSVL.

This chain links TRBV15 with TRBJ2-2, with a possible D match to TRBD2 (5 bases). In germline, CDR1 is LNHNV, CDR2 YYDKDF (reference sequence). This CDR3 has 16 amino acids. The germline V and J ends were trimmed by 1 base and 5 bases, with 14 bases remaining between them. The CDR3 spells CATSRGATRRTGELFF. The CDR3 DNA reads TGTGCCACCAGCAGAGGTGCAACTAGACGAACCGGGGAGCTGTTTTTT.

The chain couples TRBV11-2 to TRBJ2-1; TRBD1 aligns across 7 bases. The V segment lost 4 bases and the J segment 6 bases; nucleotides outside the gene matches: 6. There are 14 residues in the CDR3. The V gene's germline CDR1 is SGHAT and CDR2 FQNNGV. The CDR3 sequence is CASSSGTVANEQFF. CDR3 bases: TGTGCCAGCAGCTCCGGGACAGTCGCCAATGAGCAGTTCTTC.

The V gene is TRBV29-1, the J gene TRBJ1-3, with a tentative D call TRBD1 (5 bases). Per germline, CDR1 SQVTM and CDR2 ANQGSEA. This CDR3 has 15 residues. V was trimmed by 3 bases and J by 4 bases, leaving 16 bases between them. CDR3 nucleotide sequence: TGCAGCGTTGAGGGGGAGACAAGGACAGGAAACACCATATATTTT. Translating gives CSVEGETRTGNTIYF.